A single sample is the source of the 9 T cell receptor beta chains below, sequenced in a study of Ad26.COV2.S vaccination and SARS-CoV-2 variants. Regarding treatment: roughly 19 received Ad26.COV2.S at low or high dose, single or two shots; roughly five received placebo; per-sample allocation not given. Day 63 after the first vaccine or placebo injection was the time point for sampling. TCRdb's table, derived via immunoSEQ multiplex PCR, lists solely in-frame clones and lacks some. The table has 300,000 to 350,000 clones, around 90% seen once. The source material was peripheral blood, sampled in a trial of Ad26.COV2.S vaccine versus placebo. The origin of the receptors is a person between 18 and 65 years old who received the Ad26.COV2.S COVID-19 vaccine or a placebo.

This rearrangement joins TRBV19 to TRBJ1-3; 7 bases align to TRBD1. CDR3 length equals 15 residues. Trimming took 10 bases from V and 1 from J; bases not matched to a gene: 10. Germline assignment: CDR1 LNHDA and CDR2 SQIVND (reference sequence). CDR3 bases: TGTGCCACCAAAGTCCAGGGGGTTTCTGGAAACACCATATATTTT. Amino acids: CATKVQGVSGNTIYF.

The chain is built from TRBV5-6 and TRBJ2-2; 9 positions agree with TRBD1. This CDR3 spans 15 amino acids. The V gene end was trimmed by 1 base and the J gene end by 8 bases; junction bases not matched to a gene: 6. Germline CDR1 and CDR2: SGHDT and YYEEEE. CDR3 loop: CASSLTGGAYGELFF. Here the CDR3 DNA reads TGTGCCAGCAGCTTGACAGGGGGCGCTTATGGGGAGCTGTTTTTT.

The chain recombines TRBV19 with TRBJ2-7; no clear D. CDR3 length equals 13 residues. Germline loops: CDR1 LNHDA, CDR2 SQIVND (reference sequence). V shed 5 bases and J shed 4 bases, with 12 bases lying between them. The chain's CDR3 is CASSSQARYEQYF. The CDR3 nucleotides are TGTGCCAGTAGTTCCCAGGCCAGGTACGAGCAGTACTTC.

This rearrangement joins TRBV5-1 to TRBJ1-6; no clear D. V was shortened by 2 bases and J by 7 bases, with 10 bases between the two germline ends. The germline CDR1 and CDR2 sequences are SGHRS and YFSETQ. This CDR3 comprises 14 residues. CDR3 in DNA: TGCGCCAGCAGCTTTATGGACGGAAATTCACCCCTCCACTTT. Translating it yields CASSFMDGNSPLHF.

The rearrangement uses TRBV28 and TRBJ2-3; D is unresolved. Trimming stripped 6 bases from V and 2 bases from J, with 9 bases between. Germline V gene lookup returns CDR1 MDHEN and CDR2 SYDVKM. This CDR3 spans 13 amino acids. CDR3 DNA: TGTGCCAGCAGAAAGGGCCCCACAGATACGCAGTATTTT. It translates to CASRKGPTDTQYF.

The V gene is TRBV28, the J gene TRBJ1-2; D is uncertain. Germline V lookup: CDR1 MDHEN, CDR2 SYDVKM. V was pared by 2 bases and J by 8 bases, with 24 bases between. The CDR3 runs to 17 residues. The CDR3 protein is CASSLRIGSGDDSGYTF. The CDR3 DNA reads TGTGCCAGCAGTTTAAGAATTGGGTCGGGCGACGATAGCGGCTACACCTTC.

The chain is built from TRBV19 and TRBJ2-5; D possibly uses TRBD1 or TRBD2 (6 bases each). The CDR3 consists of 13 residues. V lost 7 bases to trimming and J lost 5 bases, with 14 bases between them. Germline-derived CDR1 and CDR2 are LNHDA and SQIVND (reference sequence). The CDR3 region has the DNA TGTGCCAGTACCCCCGGGGGCTGGGAGACCCAGTACTTC. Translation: CASTPGGWETQYF.

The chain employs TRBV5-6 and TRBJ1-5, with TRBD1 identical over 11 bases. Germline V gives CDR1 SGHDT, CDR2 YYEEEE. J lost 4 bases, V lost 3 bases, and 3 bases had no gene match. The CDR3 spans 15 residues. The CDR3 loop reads CASSSRDRGNQPQHF. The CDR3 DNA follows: TGTGCCAGCAGCTCCCGGGACAGGGGGAATCAGCCCCAGCATTTT.

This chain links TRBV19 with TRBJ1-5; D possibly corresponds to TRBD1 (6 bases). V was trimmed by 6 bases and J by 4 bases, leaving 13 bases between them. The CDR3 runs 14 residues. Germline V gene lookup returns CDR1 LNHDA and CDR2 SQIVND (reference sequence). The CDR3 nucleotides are TGTGCCAGTAGCTTAGGGACAAGGAATCAGCCCCAGCATTTT. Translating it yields CASSLGTRNQPQHF.